Here is one TCR beta chain with its context. CDR3 length equals 16 residues. Germline CDR1 SGDLS, CDR2 YYNGEE. The V segment lost 0 bases and the J segment 4 bases; nucleotides outside the gene matches: 7. This sample is drawn from a study of blood T cell repertoires in COVID-19. For the study at large: Sources were T cells, B-cell-depleted T cells, or PBMCs; the material itself was cDNA or gDNA.

Repertoires were generated with immunoSEQ multiplex PCR, while TCRdb's copy carries only in-frame clones and drops some. Among around 120,000 clones listed, less than 90% were seen once. Membership in each cohort depended on participant-reported clinical history. Donors in Cohort 3 counted as recovered after two negative PCRs, clearance, or symptom resolution. Sequences were obtained from PBMCs or T cells enriched from blood (not recorded which). This chain connects TRBV9 to TRBJ1-2, with 9 bases that match TRBD1. The sequence came from a woman in her forties or fifties who had recovered from COVID-19. DNA for the CDR3: TGTGCCAGCAGCGTAGCCATGAGGGGACAGGGCTATGGCTACACCTTC. Translation: CASSVAMRGQGYGYTF.